A single sample is the source of the 10 T cell receptor beta chains below, sequenced in a study of blood T cell repertoires in COVID-19. Here immunoSEQ multiplex PCR was the method, and the copy in TCRdb shows in-frame clones only, minus some. The profile shows under 50,000 clones, around four fifths of them singletons. The sample was peripheral blood. The receptors were gathered from a man between 65 and 85 years old with acute or convalescent COVID-19.

The chain uses TRBV30 and TRBJ2-1, with 7 bases identical to TRBD2. From germline, CDR1 is GTSNPN and CDR2 SVGIG (reference sequence). Trimming removed 1 base from V and 5 bases from J; junction bases left unmatched: 8. This CDR3 spans 15 amino acids. CDR3 nucleotides: TGTGCCTGGAGTGGAAGCGGGACTAATCACAATGAGCAGTTCTTC. This sequence encodes CAWSGSGTNHNEQFF.

This chain uses TRBV19 with TRBJ2-3; a weak D match, TRBD2 (5 bases). In germline, CDR1 is LNHDA, CDR2 SQIVND (reference sequence). The CDR3 totals 15 residues. V was shortened by 1 base and J by 0 bases, with 8 bases between the two germline ends. The CDR3 nucleotides read TGTGCCAGTAGTATAGCAAGCGGTAGCACAGATACGCAGTATTTT. Translating it yields CASSIASGSTDTQYF. Full variable domain (missing parts from reference TRBV19 and TRBJ2-3): DGGITQSPKYLFRKEGQNVTLSCEQNLNHDAMYWYRQDPGQGLRLIYYSQIVNDFQKGDIAEGYSVSREKKESFPLTVTSAQKNPTAFYLCASSIASGSTDTQYFGPGTRLTVL.

This clone is a singleton in its sample. This chain joins TRBV6-5 and TRBJ1-1, with D possibly being TRBD1 (6 bases). This CDR3 region has 15 residues. Per the germline V gene, CDR1 is MNHEY and CDR2 is SVGAGI. V was pared by 0 bases and J by 3 bases, with 11 bases between. CDR3 nucleotides: TGTGCCAGCAGTTACTCGATTGGGGGCCACACTGAAGCTTTCTTT. It translates to CASSYSIGGHTEAFF.

The CDR3 nucleotides are TGTGCCAGCAGCCAAGCCGCGGGTAATCAGCCCCAGCATTTT. It specifies CASSQAAGNQPQHF. The chain links TRBV3-1 (or the pseudogene TRBV3-2) to TRBJ1-5; D not resolved. CDR3 length: 14 residues. Germline CDR1 is LGHDT and CDR2 is YNNKEL (reference sequence). V lost 1 base and J 4 bases, leaving 8 bases between the germline ends.

The chain joins TRBV18 to TRBJ2-1, with 8 positions matching TRBD2. Germline CDR1 and CDR2: KGHSH and LQKENI. The CDR3 has 16 residues. V lost 2 bases to trimming and J lost 0 bases; unmatched junction nucleotides: 3. This CDR3 reads CASSPVAGGSYNEQFF. CDR3 nucleotide sequence: TGTGCCAGCTCACCAGTTGCGGGGGGCTCCTACAATGAGCAGTTCTTC.

This clone was picked up a small number of times. The J gene is TRBJ2-3, the V gene TRBV5-1, with D unresolved. Germline assignment: CDR1 SGHRS and CDR2 YFSETQ. V gave up 8 bases and J gave up 4 bases, with 11 bases separating them. CDR3 size: 12 residues. CDR3: CASSRDSDTQYF. The CDR3 coding sequence is TGCGCCAGTTCCCGAGATTCAGATACGCAGTATTTT.

The chain has TRBV4-2 and TRBJ1-4; D is uncertain. This CDR3 is built from 18 residues. Trimming removed 3 bases from V and 2 bases from J, with 19 bases in between. Germline CDR1 and CDR2: LGHNA and YNFKEQ. DNA for the CDR3: TGTGCCAGCAGCCAGCACGAGAGGGAGGTGTGGACTAATGAAAAACTGTTTTTT. The encoded protein is CASSQHEREVWTNEKLFF.

In its sample, this clone was seen a few times. J is TRBJ1-3 and V is TRBV5-1; 7 positions match TRBD1. Germline CDR1 reads SGHRS; CDR2 reads YFSETQ. The ends lost 4 bases at V and 4 bases at J; junction bases unmatched: 8. The CDR3 covers 15 residues. DNA of the CDR3: TGCGCCAGCAGCAAGGGACAGCCGGCAGGAAACACCATATATTTT. Translation: CASSKGQPAGNTIYF.

J is TRBJ1-1 and V is TRBV7-8; 7 bases line up with TRBD1. The CDR3 runs to 15 residues. V shed 5 bases, J shed 2 bases, and the junction held 8 bases outside the gene matches. Per germline, CDR1 SGHVS and CDR2 FQNEAQ. The CDR3 is CASSPIRGINTEAFF. DNA of the CDR3: TGTGCCAGCAGCCCGATCAGGGGGATTAACACTGAAGCTTTCTTT. Combining the CDR3 with reference TRBV7-8 and TRBJ1-1 gives the whole variable domain GAGVSQSPRYKVAKRGQDVALRCDPISGHVSLFWYQQALGQGPEFLTYFQNEAQLDKSGLPSDRFFAERPEGSVSTLKIQRTQQEDSAVYLCASSPIRGINTEAFFGQGTRLTVV.

The V call is TRBV18, the J call TRBJ1-5, with D perhaps TRBD1 (5 bases). The CDR3 consists of 16 residues. Germline lookup yields CDR1 KGHSH and CDR2 LQKENI. The V and J ends lost 0 bases and 2 bases respectively, with 11 bases between them. The CDR3 nucleotides are TGTGCCAGCTCACCACCGGGGGGGAATGGCAATCAGCCCCAGCATTTT. Its translation: CASSPPGGNGNQPQHF.